This T cell receptor (beta chain) was recorded in a study of T cells in Graves' hyperthyroidism and ophthalmopathy. Overall study context: Pretreatment peripheral blood was obtained at initial diagnosis.

Only a few counts were recorded for this clonotype. Per germline, CDR1 SGHAT and CDR2 FQNNGV. The CDR3 is made up of 14 amino acids. After removal of 5 bases from V and 5 bases from J, the junction contained 7 bases not matched to a gene. Authors of the study amplified TCR beta CDR3 regions from RNA transcripts. When the TCR CDR3 underwent first-round RT-PCR, the HTBI primer set was used. Each CDR3 protein gets one entry after TCRdb re-called the multiplex PCR reads with MiXCR. This table has 700,000 or so distinct CDR3 sequences, about 14% appearing once. The diagnostic basis comprised clinical symptoms, serum thyroxine and TRAb, thyroid ultrasound and orbital computed tomography. Out of over 9 ml of fresh peripheral blood came the PBMCs.

This sequence was found in a woman between 50 and 59 years old with Graves' ophthalmopathy. The sample taken for sequencing was blood. The chain links TRBV11-2 to TRBJ2-3, with 7 bases that match TRBD2. CDR3 DNA sequence: TGTGCCAGCAGCGCCAGTGGGAGGGTAGATACGCAGTATTTT. Translated: CASSASGRVDTQYF.